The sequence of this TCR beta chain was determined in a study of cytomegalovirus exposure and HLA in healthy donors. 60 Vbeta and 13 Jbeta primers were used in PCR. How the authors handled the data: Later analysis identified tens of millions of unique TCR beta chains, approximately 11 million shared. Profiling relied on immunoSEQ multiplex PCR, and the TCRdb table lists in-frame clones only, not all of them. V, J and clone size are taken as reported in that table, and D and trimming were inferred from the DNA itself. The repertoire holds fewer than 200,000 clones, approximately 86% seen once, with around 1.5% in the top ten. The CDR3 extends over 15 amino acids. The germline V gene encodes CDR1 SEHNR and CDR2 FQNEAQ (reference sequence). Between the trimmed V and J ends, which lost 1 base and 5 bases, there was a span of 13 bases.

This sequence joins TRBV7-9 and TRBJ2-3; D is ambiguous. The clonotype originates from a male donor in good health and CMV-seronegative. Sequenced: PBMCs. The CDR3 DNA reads TGTGCCAGCAGCTTAGACGACCTCCCGGGAGATACGCAGTATTTT. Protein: CASSLDDLPGDTQYF.